This entry describes one T cell receptor (beta chain). These data originate in a study of radiotherapy plus CTLA-4 blockade in lung cancer. Study details: Of all patients, about 17% responded objectively and 30% to 35% showed disease control.

TCRdb keeps only in-frame clones here, not all; method: immunoSEQ multiplex PCR. The data show roughly 120,000 clones, 78% seen once. Losses at the gene ends were 2 bases for V and 8 bases for J; bases not matched to a gene: 18. This CDR3 contains 20 residues. The germline gives CDR1 SGDLS, CDR2 YYNGEE. Sequenced material: peripheral blood, taken from a patient treated with radiotherapy plus ipilimumab. The source of this sequence is a human donor with non-small cell lung cancer who had a partial response to radiotherapy plus ipilimumab. This sequence joins TRBV9 and TRBJ2-1, with TRBD2 identical over 14 bases. CDR3 amino acids: CASSVGTSGSMDTSLDEQFF. The DNA for the CDR3 is TGTGCCAGCAGCGTCGGGACTAGCGGGAGTATGGATACGAGTTTGGATGAGCAGTTCTTC.